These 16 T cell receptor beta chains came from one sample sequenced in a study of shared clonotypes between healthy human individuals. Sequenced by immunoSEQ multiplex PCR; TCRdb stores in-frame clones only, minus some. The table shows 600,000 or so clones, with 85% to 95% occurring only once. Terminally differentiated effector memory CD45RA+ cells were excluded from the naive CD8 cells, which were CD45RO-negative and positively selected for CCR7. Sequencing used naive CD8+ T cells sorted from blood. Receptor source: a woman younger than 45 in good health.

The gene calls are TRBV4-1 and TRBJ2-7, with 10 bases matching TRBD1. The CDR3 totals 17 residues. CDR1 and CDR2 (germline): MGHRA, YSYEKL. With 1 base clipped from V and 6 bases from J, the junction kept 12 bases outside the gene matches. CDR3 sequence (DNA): TGCGCCAGCAGCCAAGGGACAGGGGGATTCCCGGATGGCGAGCAGTACTTC. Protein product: CASSQGTGGFPDGEQYF.

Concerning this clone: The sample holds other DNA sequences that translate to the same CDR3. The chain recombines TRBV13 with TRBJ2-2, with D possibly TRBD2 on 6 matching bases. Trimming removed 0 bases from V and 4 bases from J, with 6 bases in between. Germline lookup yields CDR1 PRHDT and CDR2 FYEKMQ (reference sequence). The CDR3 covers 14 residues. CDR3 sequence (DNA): TGTGCCAGCAGCTTAGGCGGGGGCACCGGGGAGCTGTTTTTT. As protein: CASSLGGGTGELFF. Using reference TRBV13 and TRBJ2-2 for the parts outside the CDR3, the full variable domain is AAGVIQSPRHLIKEKRETATLKCYPIPRHDTVYWYQQGPGQDPQFLISFYEKMQSDKGSIPDRFSAQQFSDYHSELNMSSLELGDSALYFCASSLGGGTGELFFGEGSRLTVL.

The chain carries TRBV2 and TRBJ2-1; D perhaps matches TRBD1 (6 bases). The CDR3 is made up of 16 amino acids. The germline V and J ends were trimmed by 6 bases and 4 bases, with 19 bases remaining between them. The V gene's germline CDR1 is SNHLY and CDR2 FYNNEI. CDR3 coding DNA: TGTGCCAGCAGGGACCTGATGGACAGCATATACAATGAGCAGTTCTTC. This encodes CASRDLMDSIYNEQFF.

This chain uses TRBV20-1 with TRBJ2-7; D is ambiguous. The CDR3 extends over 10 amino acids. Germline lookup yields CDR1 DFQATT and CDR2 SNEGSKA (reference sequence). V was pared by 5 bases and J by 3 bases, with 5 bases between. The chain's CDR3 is CSADIYEQYF. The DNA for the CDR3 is TGCAGTGCTGATATCTACGAGCAGTACTTC.

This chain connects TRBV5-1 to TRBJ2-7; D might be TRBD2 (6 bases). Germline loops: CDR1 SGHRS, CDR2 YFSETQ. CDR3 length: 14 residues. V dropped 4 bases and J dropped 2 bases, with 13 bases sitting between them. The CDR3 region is CASSPPGVAYEQYF. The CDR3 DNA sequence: TGCGCCAGCAGCCCCCCGGGGGTGGCCTACGAGCAGTACTTC.

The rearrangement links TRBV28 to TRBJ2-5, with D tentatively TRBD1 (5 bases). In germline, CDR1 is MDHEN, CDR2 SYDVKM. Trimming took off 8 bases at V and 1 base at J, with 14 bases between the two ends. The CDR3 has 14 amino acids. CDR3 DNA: TGTGCCAGCGATGACAGCGCCCGCCAAGAGACCCAGTACTTC. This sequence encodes CASDDSARQETQYF.

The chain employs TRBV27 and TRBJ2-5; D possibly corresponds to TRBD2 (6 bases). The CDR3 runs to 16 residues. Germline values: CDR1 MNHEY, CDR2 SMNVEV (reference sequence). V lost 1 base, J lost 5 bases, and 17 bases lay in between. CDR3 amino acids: CASSLLYNREWETQYF. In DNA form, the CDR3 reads TGTGCCAGCAGTTTATTGTACAACCGGGAGTGGGAGACCCAGTACTTC.

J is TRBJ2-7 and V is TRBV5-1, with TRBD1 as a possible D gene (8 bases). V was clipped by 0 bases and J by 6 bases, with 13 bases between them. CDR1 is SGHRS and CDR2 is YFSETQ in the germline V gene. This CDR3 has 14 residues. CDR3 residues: CASSLEYRGGEQYF. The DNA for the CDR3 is TGCGCCAGCAGCTTGGAATACAGGGGGGGCGAGCAGTACTTC.

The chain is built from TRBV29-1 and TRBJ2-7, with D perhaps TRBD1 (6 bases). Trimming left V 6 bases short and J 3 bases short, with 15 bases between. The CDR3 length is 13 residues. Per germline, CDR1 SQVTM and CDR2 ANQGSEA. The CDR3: CSVLTGSNYEQYF. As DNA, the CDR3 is TGCAGCGTGCTGACAGGCTCTAACTACGAGCAGTACTTC.

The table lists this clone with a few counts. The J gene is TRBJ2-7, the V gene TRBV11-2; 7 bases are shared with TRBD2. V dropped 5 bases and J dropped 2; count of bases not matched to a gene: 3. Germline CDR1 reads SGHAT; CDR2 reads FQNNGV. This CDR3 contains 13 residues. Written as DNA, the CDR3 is TGTGCCAGCAGCGTCGGGACTACCTACGAGCAGTACTTC. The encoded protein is CASSVGTTYEQYF.

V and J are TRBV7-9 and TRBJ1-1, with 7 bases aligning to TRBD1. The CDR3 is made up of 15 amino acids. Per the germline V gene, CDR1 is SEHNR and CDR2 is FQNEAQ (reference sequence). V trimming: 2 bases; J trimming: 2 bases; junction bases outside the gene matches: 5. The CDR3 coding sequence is TGTGCCAGCAGCTTACCAGGACAGGACAACACTGAAGCTTTCTTT. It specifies CASSLPGQDNTEAFF. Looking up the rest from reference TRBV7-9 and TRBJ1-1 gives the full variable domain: DTGVSQNPRHKITKRGQNVTFRCDPISEHNRLYWYRQTLGQGPEFLTYFQNEAQLEKSRLLSDRFSAERPKGSFSTLEIQRTEQGDSAMYLCASSLPGQDNTEAFFGQGTRLTVV.

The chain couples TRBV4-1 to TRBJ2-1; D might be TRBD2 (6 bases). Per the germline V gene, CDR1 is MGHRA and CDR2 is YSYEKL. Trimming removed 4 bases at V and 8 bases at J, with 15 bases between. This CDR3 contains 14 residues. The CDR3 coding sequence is TGCGCCAGCAGCCTCGGGAGTGGGACGCATGAGCAGTTCTTC. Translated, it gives CASSLGSGTHEQFF.

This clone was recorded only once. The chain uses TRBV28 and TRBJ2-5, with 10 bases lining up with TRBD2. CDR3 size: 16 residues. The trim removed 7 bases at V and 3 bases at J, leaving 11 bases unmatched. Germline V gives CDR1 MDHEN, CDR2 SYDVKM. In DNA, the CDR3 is TGTGCCAGCATTCCCTACACTAGCGGGGATGAAGAGACCCAGTACTTC. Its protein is CASIPYTSGDEETQYF.

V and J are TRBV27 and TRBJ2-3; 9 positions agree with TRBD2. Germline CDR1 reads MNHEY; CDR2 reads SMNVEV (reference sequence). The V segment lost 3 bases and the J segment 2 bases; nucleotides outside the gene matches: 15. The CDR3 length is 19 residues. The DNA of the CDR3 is TGTGCCAGCAGTTTCTGGGCGCTAGCGGGATCGAAAACCACAGATACGCAGTATTTT. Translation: CASSFWALAGSKTTDTQYF.

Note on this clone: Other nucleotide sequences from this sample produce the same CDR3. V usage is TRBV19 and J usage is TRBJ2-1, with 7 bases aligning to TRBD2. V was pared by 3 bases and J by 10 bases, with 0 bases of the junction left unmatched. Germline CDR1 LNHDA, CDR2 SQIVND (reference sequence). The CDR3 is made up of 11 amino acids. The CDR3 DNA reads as TGTGCCAGTAGTATCGGGGGGGAGCAGTTCTTC. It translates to CASSIGGEQFF.

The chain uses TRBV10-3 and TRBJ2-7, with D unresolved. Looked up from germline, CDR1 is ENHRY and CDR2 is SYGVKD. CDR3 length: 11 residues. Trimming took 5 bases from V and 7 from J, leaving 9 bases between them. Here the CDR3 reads CAISISREQYF. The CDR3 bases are TGTGCCATCAGTATTAGCCGGGAGCAGTACTTC.